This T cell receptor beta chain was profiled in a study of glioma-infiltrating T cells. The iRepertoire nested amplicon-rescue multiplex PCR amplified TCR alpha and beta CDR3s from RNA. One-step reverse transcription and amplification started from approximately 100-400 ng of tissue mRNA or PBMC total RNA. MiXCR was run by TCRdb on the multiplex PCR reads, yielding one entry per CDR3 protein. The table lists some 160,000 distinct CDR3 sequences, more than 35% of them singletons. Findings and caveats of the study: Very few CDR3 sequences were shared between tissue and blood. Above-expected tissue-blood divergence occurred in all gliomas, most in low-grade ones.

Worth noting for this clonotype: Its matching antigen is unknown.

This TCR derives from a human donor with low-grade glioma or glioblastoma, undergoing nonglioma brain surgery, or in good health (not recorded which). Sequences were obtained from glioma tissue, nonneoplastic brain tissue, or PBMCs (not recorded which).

CDR3 coding DNA: TGTGCCAGCAGCACACTAGAGGGAAGGCCCAATGAGCAGTACTTC. Translated, it gives CASSTLEGRPNEQYF. V is TRBV11-1 and J is TRBJ2-5, with a tentative D call TRBD2 (5 bases). Germline CDR1 and CDR2: SGHAT and FQDESV (reference sequence). CDR3 length: 15 amino acids. Trimming stripped 5 bases from V and 11 bases from J, with 24 bases between.